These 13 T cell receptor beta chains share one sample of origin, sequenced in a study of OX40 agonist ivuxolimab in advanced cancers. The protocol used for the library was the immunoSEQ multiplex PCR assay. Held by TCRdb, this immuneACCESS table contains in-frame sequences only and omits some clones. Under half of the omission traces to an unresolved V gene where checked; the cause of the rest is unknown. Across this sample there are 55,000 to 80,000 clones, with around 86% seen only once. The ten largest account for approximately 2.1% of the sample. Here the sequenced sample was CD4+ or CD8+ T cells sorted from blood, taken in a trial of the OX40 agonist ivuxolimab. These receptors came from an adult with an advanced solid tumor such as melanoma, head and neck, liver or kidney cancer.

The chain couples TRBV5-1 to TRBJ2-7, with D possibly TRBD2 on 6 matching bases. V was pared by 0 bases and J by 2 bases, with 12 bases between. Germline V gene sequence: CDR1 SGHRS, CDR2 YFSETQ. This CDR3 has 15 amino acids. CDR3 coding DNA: TGCGCCAGCAGCTTGGACGCGACGGGAGCCTACGAGCAGTACTTC. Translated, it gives CASSLDATGAYEQYF.

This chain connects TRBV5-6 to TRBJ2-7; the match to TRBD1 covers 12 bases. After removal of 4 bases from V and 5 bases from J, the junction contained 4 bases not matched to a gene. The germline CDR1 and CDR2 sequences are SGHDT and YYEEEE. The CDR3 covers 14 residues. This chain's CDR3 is CASSRRDRGHEQYF. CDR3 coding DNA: TGTGCCAGCAGCCGACGGGACAGGGGGCACGAGCAGTACTTC.

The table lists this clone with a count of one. CDR3 DNA: TGTGCCAGCAGCTTAGTCGGGGGCAGGGTAAGGGATGAGCAGTTCTTC. Its translation is CASSLVGGRVRDEQFF. The J gene is TRBJ2-1, the V gene TRBV7-9; the D gene could be TRBD1 or TRBD2 (6 bases each). Trimming pared 1 base from V and 8 bases from J, leaving 18 bases between. Germline CDR1 and CDR2: SEHNR and FQNEAQ (reference sequence). The CDR3 spans 16 residues.

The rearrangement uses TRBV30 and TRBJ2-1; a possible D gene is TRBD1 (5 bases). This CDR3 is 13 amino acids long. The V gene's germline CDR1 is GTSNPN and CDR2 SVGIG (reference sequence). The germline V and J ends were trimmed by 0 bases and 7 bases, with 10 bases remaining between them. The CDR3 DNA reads TGTGCCTGGAGTGTACCAGGGCGAAATGAGCAGTTCTTC. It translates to CAWSVPGRNEQFF. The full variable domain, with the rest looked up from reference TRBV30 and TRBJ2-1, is SQTIHQWPATLVQPVGSPLSLECTVEGTSNPNLYWYRQAAGRGLQLLFYSVGIGQISSEVPQNLSASRPQDRQFILSSKKLLLSDSGFYLCAWSVPGRNEQFFGPGTRLTVL.

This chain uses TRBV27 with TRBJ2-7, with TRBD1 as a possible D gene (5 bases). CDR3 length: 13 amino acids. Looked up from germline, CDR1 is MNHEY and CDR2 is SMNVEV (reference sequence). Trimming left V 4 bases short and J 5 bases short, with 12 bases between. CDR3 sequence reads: CASSYRNRDEQYF. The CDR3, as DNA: TGTGCCAGCAGTTACAGGAACCGGGACGAGCAGTACTTC.

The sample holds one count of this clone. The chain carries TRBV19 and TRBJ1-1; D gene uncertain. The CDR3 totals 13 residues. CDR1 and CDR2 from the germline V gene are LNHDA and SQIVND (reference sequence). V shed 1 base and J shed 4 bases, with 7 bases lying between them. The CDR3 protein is CASSIAGPTEAFF. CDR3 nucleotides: TGTGCCAGTAGTATAGCCGGACCCACTGAAGCTTTCTTT. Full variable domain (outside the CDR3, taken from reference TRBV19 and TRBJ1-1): DGGITQSPKYLFRKEGQNVTLSCEQNLNHDAMYWYRQDPGQGLRLIYYSQIVNDFQKGDIAEGYSVSREKKESFPLTVTSAQKNPTAFYLCASSIAGPTEAFFGQGTRLTVV.

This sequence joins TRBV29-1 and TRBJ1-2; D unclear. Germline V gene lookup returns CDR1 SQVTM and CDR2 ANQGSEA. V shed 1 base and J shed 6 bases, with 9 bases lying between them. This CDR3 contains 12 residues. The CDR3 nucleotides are TGCAGCGTTGAAGGCCTGCAGAATGGCTACACCTTC. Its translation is CSVEGLQNGYTF.

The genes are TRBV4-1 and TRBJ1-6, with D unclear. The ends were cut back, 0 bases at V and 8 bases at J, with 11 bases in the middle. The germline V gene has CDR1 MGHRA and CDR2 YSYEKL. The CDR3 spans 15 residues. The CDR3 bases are TGCGCCAGCAGCCAAGAGGCGATGGCTTATTCACCCCTCCACTTT. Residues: CASSQEAMAYSPLHF.

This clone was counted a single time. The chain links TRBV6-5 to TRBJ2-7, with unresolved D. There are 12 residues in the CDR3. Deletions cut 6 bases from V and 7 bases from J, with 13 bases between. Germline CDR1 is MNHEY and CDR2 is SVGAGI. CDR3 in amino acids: CASRRQLGEQYF. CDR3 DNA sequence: TGTGCCAGCAGGAGACAACTGGGGGAGCAGTACTTC.

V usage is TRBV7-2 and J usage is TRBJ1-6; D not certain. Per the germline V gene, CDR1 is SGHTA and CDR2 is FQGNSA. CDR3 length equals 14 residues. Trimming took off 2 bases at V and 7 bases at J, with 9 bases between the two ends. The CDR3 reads CASSLSQANSPLHF. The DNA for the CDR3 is TGTGCCAGCAGCTTATCGCAGGCGAATTCACCCCTCCACTTT.

Here the CDR3 DNA reads TGTGCCTCAAAAGGACAGGCCCGCAATGAGCAGTTCTTC. Translating it yields CASKGQARNEQFF. The chain joins TRBV10-3 to TRBJ2-1; 7 bases are shared with TRBD1. The CDR3 length is 13 residues. Trimming took 11 bases from V and 6 from J; bases not matched to a gene: 10. Germline values: CDR1 ENHRY, CDR2 SYGVKD.

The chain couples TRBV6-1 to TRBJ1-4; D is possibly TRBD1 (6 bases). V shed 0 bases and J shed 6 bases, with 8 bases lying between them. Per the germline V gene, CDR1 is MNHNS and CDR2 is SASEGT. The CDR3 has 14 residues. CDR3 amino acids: CASSEAGGYEKLFF. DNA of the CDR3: TGTGCCAGCAGTGAAGCAGGGGGATATGAAAAACTGTTTTTT.

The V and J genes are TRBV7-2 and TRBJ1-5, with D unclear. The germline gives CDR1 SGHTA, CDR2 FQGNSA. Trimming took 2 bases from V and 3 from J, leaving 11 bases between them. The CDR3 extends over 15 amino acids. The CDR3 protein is CASSLRSFDNQPQHF. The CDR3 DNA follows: TGTGCCAGCAGCTTAAGGAGCTTTGACAATCAGCCCCAGCATTTT.